The T cell receptor (beta chain) described here comes from a study of beta chain features in type 1 diabetes. Populations obtained by sorting all exceeded 95% purity. TCRB transcripts that were expressed got sequenced, as all of the isolated RNA had been reverse transcribed. TCRdb's table, derived via immunoSEQ multiplex PCR, lists solely in-frame clones and lacks some. The sample lists about 650,000 clones; 9.5% to 15% were seen once. There are a few counts of this clone. Its antigen is not known. Study findings and constraints: Type 1 diabetes patients showed a moderate but significant shortening of TCRB CDR3s in all four CD4+ subsets. A potential influence of HLA type upon TCRB rearrangement remained unresolved herein. When VDJ junctions were examined, type 1 diabetes patients showed fewer insertions and more deletions.

Trimming pared 3 bases from V and 2 bases from J, leaving 8 bases between. Germline values: CDR1 MNHEY, CDR2 SVGAGI. The CDR3 has 14 residues. The sample comprised naive CD4+ T cells from blood. This TCR derives from a man aged 25-45 years with type 1 diabetes. This sequence joins TRBV6-5 and TRBJ1-3; D gene unclear. The CDR3: CASSYGRPGNTIYF. CDR3 DNA sequence: TGTGCCAGCAGTTATGGGCGGCCTGGAAACACCATATATTTT.